This entry concerns a single TCR beta chain. The sample is drawn from a study of blood T cell repertoires in COVID-19. Overall study context: Acute and convalescent COVID-19 samples came from the United States, Italy and Spain. T cells, B-cell-depleted T cells, or PBMCs provided the cDNA or gDNA that served as material.

Original processing notes: Estimation of nucleated cell counts relied on the amplification of reference gene primers. Measured with immunoSEQ multiplex PCR; TCRdb has only the in-frame clones, and not every one. The V and J calls and clone size come from that table; D and trimming were worked out from the DNA. The sample lists tens of thousands of clones, approximately 80% seen once, with about 10% in the top ten. The CDR3 consists of 15 residues. V shed 3 bases and J 4 bases; nucleotides not matched to a gene: 7. Germline-derived CDR1 and CDR2 are LNHDA and SQIVND (reference sequence). The chain carries TRBV19 and TRBJ1-1; 8 bases match TRBD1. The origin of this receptor is a man aged 70-80 years with acute or convalescent COVID-19. Sequenced material: peripheral blood. For the CDR3, the DNA is TGTGCCAGTAGTATCGGACAGGGTGAGGGCACTGAAGCTTTCTTT. Residues: CASSIGQGEGTEAFF.